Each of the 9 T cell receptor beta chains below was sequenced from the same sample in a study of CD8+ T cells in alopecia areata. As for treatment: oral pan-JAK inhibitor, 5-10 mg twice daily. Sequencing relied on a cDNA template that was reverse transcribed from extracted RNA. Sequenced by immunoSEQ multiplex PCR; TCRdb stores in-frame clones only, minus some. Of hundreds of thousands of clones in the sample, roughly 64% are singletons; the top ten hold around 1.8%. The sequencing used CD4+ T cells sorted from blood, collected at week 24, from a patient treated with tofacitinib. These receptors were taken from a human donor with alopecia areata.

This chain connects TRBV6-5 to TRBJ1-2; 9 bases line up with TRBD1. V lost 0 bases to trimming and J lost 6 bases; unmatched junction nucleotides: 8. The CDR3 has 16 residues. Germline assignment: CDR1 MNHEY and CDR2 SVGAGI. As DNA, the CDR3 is TGTGCCAGCAGTTACTCTGCCCAGGGACAGGGAAATGGCTACACCTTC. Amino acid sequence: CASSYSAQGQGNGYTF.

The CDR3 reads CACPAPWRSGANVLTF. DNA for the CDR3: TGTGCCTGCCCGGCCCCCTGGAGGTCTGGGGCCAACGTCCTGACTTTC. J is TRBJ2-6 and V is TRBV30; a possible D gene is TRBD2 (5 bases). Germline V gene sequence: CDR1 GTSNPN, CDR2 SVGIG (reference sequence). The CDR3 spans 16 residues. Trimming left V 6 bases short and J 1 base short, with 16 bases between.

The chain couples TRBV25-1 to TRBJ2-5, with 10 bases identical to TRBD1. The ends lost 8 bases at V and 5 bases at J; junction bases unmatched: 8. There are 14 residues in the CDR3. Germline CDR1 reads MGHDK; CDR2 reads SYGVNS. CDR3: CASERQGAFETQYF. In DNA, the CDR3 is TGTGCCAGCGAGCGACAGGGGGCTTTTGAGACCCAGTACTTC.

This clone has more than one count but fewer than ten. This CDR3 reads CASSEYRDQPQHF. The CDR3 region has the DNA TGTGCCAGCAGCGAATACAGGGATCAGCCCCAGCATTTT. V gene TRBV2 combines with J gene TRBJ1-5; TRBD1 is a possible D gene (6 bases). With 6 bases removed from V and 5 bases from J, the gap between germline ends came to 11 bases. The germline CDR1 and CDR2 sequences are SNHLY and FYNNEI. There are 13 residues in the CDR3.

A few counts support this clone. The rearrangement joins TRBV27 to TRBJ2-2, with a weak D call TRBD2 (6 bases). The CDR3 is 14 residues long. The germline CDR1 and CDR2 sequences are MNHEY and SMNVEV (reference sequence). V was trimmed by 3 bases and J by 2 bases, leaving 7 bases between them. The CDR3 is CASSLGLNTGELFF. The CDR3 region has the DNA TGTGCCAGCAGTTTGGGACTTAACACCGGGGAGCTGTTTTTT.

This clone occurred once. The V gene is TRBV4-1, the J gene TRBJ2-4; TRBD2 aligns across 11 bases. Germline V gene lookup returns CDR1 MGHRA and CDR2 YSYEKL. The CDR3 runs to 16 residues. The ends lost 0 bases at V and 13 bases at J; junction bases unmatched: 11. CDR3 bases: TGCGCCAGCAGCCAAGATGCCCTAGCGGGGGGTCCCTCCCAGTACTTC. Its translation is CASSQDALAGGPSQYF.

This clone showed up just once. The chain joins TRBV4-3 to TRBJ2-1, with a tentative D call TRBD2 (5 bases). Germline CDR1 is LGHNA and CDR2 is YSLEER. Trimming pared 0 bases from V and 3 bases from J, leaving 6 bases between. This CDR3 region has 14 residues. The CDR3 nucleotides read TGCGCCAGCAGCCAAGAAGGAGGCTACAATGAGCAGTTCTTC. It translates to CASSQEGGYNEQFF.

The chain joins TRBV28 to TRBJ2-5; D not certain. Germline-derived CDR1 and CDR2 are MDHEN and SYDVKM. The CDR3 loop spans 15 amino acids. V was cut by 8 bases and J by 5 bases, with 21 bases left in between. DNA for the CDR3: TGTGCCAGCGCCTCCTACACTACCGCTCGGGAGACCCAGTACTTC. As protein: CASASYTTARETQYF.

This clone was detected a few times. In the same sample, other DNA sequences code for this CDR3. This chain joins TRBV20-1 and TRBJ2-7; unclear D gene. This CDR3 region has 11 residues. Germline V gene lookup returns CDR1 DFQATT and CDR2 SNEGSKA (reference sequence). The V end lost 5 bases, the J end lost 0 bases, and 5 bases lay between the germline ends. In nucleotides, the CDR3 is TGCAGTGCTTCGGGCTCCTACGAGCAGTACTTC. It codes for CSASGSYEQYF.